These 2 T cell receptor beta chains were sequenced from one sample in a study of T cells in severe cutaneous drug reactions. TCR subtype-specific primers in iRepertoire multiplex PCR prepared libraries for bulk and single-cell sequencing. TCRdb reanalyzed the multiplex PCR reads and collapses them to one entry per CDR3 protein, without DNA. The sample has about 21,000 distinct CDR3 sequences, and its top ten clones hold 7.5%. Carbamazepine had induced Stevens-Johnson syndrome or toxic epidermal necrolysis in the sequenced donors. The sample was PBMCs. The receptors stem from a human donor with toxic epidermal necrolysis, a severe cutaneous drug reaction.

The V and J genes are TRBV20-1 and TRBJ1-3. CDR3 size: 15 residues. The germline CDR1 and CDR2 sequences are DFQATT and SNEGSKA (reference sequence). The CDR3 sequence: CSARDDAGSGNTIYF.

Judged by frequency, this clonotype is medium-sized (0.01 to 0.1%). V and J are TRBV7-6 and TRBJ1-1. CDR3 length: 14 residues. The V gene's germline CDR1 is SGHVS and CDR2 FNYEAQ. This chain's CDR3 is CASSLAPMNTEAFF.